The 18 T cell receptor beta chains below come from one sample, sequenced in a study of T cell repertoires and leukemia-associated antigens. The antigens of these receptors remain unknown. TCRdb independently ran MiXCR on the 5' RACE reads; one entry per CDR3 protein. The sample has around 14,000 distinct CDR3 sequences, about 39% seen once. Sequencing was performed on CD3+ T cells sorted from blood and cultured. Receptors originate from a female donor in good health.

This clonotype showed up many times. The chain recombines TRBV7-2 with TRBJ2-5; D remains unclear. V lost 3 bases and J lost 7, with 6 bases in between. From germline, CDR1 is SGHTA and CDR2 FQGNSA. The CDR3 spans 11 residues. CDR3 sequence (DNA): TGTGCCAGCAGCTTGGACGTGACCCAGTACTTC. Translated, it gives CASSLDVTQYF. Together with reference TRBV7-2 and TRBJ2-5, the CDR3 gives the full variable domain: GAGVSQSPSNKVTEKGKDVELRCDPISGHTALYWYRQSLGQGLEFLIYFQGNSAPDKSGLPSDRFSAERTGGSVSTLTIQRTQQEDSAVYLCASSLDVTQYFGPGTRLLVL.

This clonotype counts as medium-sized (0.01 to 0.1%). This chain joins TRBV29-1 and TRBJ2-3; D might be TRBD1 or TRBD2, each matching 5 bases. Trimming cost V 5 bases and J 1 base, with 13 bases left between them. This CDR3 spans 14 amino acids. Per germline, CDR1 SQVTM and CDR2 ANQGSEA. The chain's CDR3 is CSVRDRRGTDTQYF. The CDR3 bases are TGCAGCGTTCGGGACCGGAGAGGCACAGATACGCAGTATTTT.

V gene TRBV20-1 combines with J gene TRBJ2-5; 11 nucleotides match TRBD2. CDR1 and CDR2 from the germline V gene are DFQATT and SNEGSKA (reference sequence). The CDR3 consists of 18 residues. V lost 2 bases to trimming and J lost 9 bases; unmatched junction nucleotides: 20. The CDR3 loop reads CSARPTSGRDPREAPQYF. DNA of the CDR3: TGCAGTGCTAGACCCACTAGCGGGAGAGATCCAAGAGAGGCCCCCCAGTACTTC.

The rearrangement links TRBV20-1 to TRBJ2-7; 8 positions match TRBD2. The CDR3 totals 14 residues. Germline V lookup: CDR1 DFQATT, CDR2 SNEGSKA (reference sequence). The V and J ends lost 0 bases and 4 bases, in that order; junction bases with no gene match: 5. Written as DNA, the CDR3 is TGCAGTGCTAGAGACGGGACTAGACCTTACGAGCAGTACTTC. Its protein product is CSARDGTRPYEQYF.

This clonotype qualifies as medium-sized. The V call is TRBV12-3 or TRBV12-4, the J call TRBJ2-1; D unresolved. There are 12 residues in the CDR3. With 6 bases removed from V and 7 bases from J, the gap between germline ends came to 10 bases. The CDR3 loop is CASRGLMNEQFF. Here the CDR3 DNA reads TGTGCCAGCAGGGGTTTGATGAATGAGCAGTTCTTC.

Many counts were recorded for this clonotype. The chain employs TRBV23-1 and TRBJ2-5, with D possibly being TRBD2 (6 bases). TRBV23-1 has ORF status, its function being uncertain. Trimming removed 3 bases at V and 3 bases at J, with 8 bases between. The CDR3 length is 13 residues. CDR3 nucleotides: TGCGCCAGCAGTCAGGAGGGGAAAGAGACCCAGTACTTC. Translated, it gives CASSQEGKETQYF.

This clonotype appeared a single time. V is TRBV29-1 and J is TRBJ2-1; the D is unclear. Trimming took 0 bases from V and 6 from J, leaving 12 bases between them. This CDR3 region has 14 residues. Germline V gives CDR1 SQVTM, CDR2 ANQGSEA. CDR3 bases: TGCAGCGTTGAAGATAAGGGATTTGGCAATGAGCAGTTCTTC. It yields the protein CSVEDKGFGNEQFF.

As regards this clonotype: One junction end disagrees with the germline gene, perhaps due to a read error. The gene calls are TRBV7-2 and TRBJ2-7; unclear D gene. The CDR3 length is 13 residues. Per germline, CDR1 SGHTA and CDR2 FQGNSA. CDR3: CASSPGRSHEQYF. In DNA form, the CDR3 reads TGTGCCAGCAGCCCGGGCCGCTCCCACGAGCAGTACTTC.

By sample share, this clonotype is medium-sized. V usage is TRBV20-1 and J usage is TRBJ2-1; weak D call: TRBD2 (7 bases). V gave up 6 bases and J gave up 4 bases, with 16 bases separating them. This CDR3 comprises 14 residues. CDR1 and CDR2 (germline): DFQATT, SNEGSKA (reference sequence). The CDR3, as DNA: TGCAGTGCCAGGGGCGAGCGGGGTTACAATGAGCAGTTCTTC. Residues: CSARGERGYNEQFF.

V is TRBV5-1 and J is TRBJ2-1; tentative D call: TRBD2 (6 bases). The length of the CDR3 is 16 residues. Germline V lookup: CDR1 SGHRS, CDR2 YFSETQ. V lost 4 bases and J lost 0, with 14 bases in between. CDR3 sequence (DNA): TGCGCCAGCAGCCCGGGGGACGTCAGCTCCTACAATGAGCAGTTCTTC. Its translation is CASSPGDVSSYNEQFF.

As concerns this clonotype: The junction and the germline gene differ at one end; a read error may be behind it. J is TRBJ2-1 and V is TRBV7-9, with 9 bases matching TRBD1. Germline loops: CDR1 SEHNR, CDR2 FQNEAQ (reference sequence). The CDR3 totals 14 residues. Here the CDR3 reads CAGSSGTGYNEQFF. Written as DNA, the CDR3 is TGTGCCGGCAGCTCCGGGACAGGGTACAATGAGCAGTTCTTC.

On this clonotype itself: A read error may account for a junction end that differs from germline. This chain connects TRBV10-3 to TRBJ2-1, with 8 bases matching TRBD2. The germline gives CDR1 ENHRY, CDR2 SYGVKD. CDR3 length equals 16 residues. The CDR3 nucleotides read TGTACCATCAGTGAGTCGAGCGGGGGAACCTACAATGAACAGTTCTTC. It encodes CTISESSGGTYNEQFF.

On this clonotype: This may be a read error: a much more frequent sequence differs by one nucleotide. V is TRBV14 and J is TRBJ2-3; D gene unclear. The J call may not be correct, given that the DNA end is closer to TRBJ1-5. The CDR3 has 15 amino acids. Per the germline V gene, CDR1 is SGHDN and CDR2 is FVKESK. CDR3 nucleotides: TGTGCCAGCAGCCGCGGATCGCCGCGCACAGATACGCAGCATTTT. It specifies CASSRGSPRTDTQHF.

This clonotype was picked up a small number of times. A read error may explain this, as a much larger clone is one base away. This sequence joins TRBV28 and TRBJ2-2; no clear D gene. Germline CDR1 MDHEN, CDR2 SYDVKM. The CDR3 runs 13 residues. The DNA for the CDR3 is TGTGTCAGCAGTGAAACGAACACCGGGGAGCTGTTTTTT. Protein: CVSSETNTGELFF.

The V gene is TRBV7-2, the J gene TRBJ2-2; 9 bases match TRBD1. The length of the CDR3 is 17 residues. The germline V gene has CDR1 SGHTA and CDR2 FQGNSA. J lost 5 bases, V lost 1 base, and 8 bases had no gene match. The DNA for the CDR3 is TGTGCCAGCAGCTTAGATTCGGACAGGGGAGGTACCGGGGAGCTGTTTTTT. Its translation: CASSLDSDRGGTGELFF.

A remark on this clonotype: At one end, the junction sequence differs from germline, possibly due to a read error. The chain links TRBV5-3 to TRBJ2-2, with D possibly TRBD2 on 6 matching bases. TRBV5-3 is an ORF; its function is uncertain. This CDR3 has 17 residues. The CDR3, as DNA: TGCGCCAGAAGCCGTGATATTAACGCAGAGTACGGGGGAGAGCTGTTTTTT. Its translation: CARSRDINAEYGGELFF.

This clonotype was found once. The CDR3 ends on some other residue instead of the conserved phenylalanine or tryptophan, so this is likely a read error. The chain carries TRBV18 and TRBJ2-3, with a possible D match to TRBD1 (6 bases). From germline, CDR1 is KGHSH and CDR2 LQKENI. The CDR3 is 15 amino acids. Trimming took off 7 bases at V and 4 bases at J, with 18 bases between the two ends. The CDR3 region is CASLSNAQGSDTQYT. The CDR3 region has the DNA TGTGCCAGCTTGTCGAACGCACAGGGTTCAGATACGCAGTATACT.

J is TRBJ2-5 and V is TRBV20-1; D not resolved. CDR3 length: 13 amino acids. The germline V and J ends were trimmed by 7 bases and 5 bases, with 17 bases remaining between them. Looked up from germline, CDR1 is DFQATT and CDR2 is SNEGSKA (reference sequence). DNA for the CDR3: TGCAGTGTCAGCCCACTGTTGGGGGAGACCCAGTACTTC. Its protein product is CSVSPLLGETQYF.